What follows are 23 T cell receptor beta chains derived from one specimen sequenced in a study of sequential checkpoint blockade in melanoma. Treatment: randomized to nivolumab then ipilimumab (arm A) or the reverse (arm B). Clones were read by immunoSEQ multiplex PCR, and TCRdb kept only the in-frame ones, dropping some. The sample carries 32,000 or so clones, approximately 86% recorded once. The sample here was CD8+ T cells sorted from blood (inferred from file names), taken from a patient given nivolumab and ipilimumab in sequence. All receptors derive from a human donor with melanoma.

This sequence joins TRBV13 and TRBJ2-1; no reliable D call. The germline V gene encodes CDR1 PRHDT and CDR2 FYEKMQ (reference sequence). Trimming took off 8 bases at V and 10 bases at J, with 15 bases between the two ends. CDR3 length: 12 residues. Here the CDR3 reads CASRWASREQFF. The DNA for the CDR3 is TGTGCCAGCCGCTGGGCGTCCCGAGAGCAGTTCTTC.

Here the CDR3 DNA reads TGCGCCAGCAGTGCTTGGGGGGACACTGAAGCTTTCTTT. Residues: CASSAWGDTEAFF. The J gene is TRBJ1-1, the V gene TRBV10-1; a possible D gene is TRBD1 (5 bases). The V end was cut by 4 bases, the J end by 3 bases, with 9 bases between. The CDR3 runs to 13 residues. CDR1 WNHNN and CDR2 SYGVQD come from the germline V gene (reference sequence).

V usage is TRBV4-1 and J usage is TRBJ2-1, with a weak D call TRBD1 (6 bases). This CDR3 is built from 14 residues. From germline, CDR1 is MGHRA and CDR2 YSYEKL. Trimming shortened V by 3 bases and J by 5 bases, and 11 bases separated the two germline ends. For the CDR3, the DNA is TGCGCCAGCAGCCAGGGAACAGGGAACAATGAGCAGTTCTTC. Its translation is CASSQGTGNNEQFF.

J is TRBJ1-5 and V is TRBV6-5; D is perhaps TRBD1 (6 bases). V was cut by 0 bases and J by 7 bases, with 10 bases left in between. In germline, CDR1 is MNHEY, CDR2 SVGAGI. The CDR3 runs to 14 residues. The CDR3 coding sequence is TGTGCCAGCAGTTACTCAGGGGGGGCCCAGCCCCAGCATTTT. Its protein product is CASSYSGGAQPQHF.

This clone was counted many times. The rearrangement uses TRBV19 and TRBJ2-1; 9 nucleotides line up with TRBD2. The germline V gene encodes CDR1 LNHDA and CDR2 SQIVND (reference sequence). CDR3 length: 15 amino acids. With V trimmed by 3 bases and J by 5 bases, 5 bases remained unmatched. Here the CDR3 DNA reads TGTGCCAGTAGTATGGTAGCGGGAGCCCACAATGAGCAGTTCTTC. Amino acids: CASSMVAGAHNEQFF.

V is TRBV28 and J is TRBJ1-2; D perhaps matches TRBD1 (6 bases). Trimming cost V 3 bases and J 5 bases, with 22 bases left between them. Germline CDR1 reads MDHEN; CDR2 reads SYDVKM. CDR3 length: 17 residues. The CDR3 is CASSLLLRDMPGYGYTF. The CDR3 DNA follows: TGTGCCAGCAGTTTGTTACTCCGGGACATGCCCGGGTATGGCTACACCTTC.

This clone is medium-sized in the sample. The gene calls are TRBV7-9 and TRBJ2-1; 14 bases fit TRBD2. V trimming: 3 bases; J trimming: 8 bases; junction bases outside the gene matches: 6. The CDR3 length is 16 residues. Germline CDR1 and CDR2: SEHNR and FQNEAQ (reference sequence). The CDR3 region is CASSLRGLAGEHEQFF. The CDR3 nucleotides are TGTGCCAGCAGCTTGAGGGGACTAGCGGGAGAACATGAGCAGTTCTTC. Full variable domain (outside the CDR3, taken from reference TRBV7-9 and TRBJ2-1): DTGVSQNPRHKITKRGQNVTFRCDPISEHNRLYWYRQTLGQGPEFLTYFQNEAQLEKSRLLSDRFSAERPKGSFSTLEIQRTEQGDSAMYLCASSLRGLAGEHEQFFGPGTRLTVL.

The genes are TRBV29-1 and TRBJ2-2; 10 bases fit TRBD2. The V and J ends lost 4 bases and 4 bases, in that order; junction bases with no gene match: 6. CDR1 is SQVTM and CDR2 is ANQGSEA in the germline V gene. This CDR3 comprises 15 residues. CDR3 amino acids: CSVVSAGGRTGELFF. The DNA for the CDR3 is TGCAGCGTTGTATCAGCGGGAGGGCGCACCGGGGAGCTGTTTTTT.

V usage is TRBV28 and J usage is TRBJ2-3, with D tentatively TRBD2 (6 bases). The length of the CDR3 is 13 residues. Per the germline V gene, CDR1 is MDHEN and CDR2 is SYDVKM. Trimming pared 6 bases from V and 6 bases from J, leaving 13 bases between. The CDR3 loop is CASRVEGLDTQYF. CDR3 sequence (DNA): TGTGCCAGCAGGGTGGAGGGGTTGGATACGCAGTATTTT. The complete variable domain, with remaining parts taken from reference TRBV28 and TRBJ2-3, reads DVKVTQSSRYLVKRTGEKVFLECVQDMDHENMFWYRQDPGLGLRLIYFSYDVKMKEKGDIPEGYSVSREKKERFSLILESASTNQTSMYLCASRVEGLDTQYFGPGTRLTVL.

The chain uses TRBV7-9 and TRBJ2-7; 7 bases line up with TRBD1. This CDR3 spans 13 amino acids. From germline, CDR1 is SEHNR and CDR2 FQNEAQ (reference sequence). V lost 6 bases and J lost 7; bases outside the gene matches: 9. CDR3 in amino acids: CASRQGSAQEQYF. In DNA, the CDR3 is TGTGCCAGCAGACAGGGGTCGGCCCAGGAGCAGTACTTC.

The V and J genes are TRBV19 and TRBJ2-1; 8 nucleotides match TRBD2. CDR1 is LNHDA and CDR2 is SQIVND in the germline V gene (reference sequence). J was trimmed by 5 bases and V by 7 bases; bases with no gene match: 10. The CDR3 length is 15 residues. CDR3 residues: CASTIGAGGDNEQFF. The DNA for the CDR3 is TGTGCCAGTACCATCGGGGCGGGAGGCGACAATGAGCAGTTCTTC.

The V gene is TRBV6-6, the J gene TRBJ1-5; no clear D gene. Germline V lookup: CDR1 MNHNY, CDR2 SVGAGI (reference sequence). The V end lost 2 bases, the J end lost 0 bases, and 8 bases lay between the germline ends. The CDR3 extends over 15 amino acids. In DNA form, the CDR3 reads TGTGCCAGCAGTTACCGTGAGTATAGCAATCAGCCCCAGCATTTT. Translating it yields CASSYREYSNQPQHF.

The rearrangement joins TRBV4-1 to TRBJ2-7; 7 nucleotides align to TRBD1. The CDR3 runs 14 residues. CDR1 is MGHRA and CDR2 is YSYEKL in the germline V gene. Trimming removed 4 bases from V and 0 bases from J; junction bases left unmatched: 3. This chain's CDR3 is CASSPRQGSYEQYF. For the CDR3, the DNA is TGCGCCAGCAGCCCTCGACAGGGCTCCTACGAGCAGTACTTC.

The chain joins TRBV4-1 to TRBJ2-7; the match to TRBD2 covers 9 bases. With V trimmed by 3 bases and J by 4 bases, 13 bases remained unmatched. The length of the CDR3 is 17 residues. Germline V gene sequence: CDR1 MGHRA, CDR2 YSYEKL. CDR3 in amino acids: CASSQDRPAGGGYEQYF. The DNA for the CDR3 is TGCGCCAGCAGCCAGGACCGCCCGGCGGGAGGGGGGTACGAGCAGTACTTC.

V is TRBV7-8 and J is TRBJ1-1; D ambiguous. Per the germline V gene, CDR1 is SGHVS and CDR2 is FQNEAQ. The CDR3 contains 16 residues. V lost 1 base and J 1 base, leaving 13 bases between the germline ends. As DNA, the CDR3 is TGTGCCAGCAGCTTAGACTTCTGGCAGGCGAACACTGAAGCTTTCTTT. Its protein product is CASSLDFWQANTEAFF.

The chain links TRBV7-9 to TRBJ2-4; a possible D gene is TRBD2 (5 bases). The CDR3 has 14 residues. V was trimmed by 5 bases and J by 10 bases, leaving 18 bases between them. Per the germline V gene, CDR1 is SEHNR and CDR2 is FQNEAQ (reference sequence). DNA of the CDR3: TGTGCCAGCAGCCCCCGGGATTACGAGAGTATTCAGTACTTC. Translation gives CASSPRDYESIQYF.

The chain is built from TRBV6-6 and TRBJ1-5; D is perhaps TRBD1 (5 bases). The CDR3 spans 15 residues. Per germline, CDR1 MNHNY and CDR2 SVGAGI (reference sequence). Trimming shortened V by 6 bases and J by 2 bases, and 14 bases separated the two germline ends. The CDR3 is CASSAGGGGNQPQHF. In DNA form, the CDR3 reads TGTGCCAGCAGCGCGGGGGGTGGCGGCAATCAGCCCCAGCATTTT.

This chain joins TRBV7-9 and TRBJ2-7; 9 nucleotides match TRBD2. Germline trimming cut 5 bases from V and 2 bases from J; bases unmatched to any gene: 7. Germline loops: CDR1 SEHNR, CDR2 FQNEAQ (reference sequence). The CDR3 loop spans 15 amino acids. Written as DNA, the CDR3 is TGTGCCAGCAGCATACTGAGCGGGGGGCCCTACGAGCAGTACTTC. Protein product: CASSILSGGPYEQYF.

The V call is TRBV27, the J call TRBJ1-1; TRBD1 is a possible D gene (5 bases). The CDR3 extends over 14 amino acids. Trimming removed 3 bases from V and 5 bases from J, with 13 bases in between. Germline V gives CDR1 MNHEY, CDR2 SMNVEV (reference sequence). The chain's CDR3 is CASSFVGGDTEAFF. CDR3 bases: TGTGCCAGCAGTTTTGTCGGAGGGGATACTGAAGCTTTCTTT.

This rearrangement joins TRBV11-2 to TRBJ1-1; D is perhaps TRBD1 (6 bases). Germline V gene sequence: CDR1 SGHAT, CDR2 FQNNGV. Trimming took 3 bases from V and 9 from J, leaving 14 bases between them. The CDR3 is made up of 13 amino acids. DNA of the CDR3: TGTGCCAGCAGCTTGGATCAGGGGCCCCAAGCTTTCTTT. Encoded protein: CASSLDQGPQAFF.

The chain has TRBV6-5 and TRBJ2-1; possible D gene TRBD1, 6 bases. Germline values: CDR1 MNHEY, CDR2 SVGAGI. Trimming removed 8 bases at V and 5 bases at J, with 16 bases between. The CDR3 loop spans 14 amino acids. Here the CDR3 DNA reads TGTGCCAGCGCGGGCCGACAGGCCGACAATGAGCAGTTCTTC. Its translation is CASAGRQADNEQFF.

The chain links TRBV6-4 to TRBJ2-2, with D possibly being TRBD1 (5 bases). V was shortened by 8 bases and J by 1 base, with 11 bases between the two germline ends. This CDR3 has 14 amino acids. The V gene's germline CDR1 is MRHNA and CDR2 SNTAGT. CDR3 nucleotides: TGTGCCAGCGAGACAGCCAGGAACACCGGGGAGCTGTTTTTT. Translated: CASETARNTGELFF.

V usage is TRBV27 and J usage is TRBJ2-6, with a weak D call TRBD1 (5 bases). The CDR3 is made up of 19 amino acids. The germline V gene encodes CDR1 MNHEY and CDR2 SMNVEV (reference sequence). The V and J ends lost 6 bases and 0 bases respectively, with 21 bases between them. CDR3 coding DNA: TGTGCCAGCAGCCCTGGGCGTAGCAGGGAACTCTCTGGGGCCAACGTCCTGACTTTC. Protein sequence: CASSPGRSRELSGANVLTF.